This entry features one T cell receptor (delta chain) sequence. A read error is the likely source, as a far larger clone sits one nucleotide away. The same CDR3 is also encoded by other DNA sequences in this sample. The record originates from a study of γδ T cells in repeated Plasmodium falciparum infection. Across the whole study: The natural-infection arm compared Malian children under seasonal malaria with matched Australian children.

TCRdb re-called the multiplex PCR reads using CATT. Of 85,000 to 90,000 delta-chain clones in the sample, roughly 1.4% were seen once. The TCR was taken from a pool of human donors (malaria-infected and uninfected, not separated). The sequenced sample was gamma-delta T cells from blood.

DNA of the CDR3: TGTGCTCTTTGTCGCCTCCAGAATCTCCTGGGGGCTTCCACCGATAAACTCATCTTT. This codes for CALCRLQNLLGASTDKLIF. The V call is TRDV1, the J call TRDJ1, with 7 nucleotides matching TRDD3. The CDR3 sequence is 19 residues long. The trim removed 8 bases at V and 1 base at J, leaving 22 bases unmatched. Germline-derived CDR1 and CDR2 are TSWWSYY and QGS.